A single sample is the source of the 2 T cell receptor beta chains below, sequenced in a study of OX40 agonist ivuxolimab in advanced cancers. Libraries were built with the immunoSEQ multiplex PCR assay. As stored in TCRdb, this immuneACCESS dataset retains in-frame rearrangements with V and J assigned. A fraction of the clones does not appear; measured against another copy, unresolved V genes explain less than half of the discrepancy, and the remainder lacks a known reason. Across this sample there are fewer than 65,000 clones, with around 87% seen only once. The leading ten clones occupy roughly a tenth of the sample. Material: CD4+ or CD8+ T cells sorted from blood, obtained in a trial of the OX40 agonist ivuxolimab. The receptors here all came from an adult with an advanced solid tumor such as melanoma, head and neck, liver or kidney cancer.

The chain carries TRBV4-2 and TRBJ1-6, with no clear D. Trimming pared 5 bases from V and 7 bases from J, leaving 6 bases between. Germline loops: CDR1 LGHNA, CDR2 YNFKEQ. The CDR3 runs to 12 residues. In nucleotides, the CDR3 is TGTGCCAGCAGCACCCTCAATTCACCCCTCCACTTT. It is translated as CASSTLNSPLHF.

The rearrangement joins TRBV6-6 to TRBJ2-5; D call uncertain. This CDR3 region has 12 residues. Germline CDR1 and CDR2: MNHNY and SVGAGI (reference sequence). Trimming stripped 6 bases from V and 5 bases from J, with 10 bases between. The CDR3 DNA follows: TGTGCCAGCAGGTCTTTACCCGAGACCCAGTACTTC. This translates into CASRSLPETQYF.